These 22 T cell receptor beta chains were sequenced from one sample in a study of early T cells in non-severe SARS-CoV-2 infection. A single record per CDR3 protein comes from TCRdb applying MiXCR to the 5' RACE reads. The table lists about 100,000 distinct CDR3 sequences, under 15% of them singletons, with approximately 2.4% in the top ten. The specimen sequenced was whole blood. These receptors originate from an adult who was a healthcare worker with PCR-confirmed SARS-CoV-2 infection or an uninfected control (not recorded which).

This clonotype was picked up many times. J is TRBJ2-1 and V is TRBV28; perhaps D is TRBD1 or TRBD2 (7 bases each). Germline lookup yields CDR1 MDHEN and CDR2 SYDVKM. This CDR3 has 15 residues. V lost 4 bases, J lost 2 bases, and 12 bases lay in between. The CDR3, as DNA: TGTGCCAGCAGTTGGGGGAGGGGGCCCTACAATGAGCAGTTCTTC. Translating gives CASSWGRGPYNEQFF.

This clonotype was picked up many times. V is TRBV29-1 and J is TRBJ2-1; no definite D call. Germline V gene lookup returns CDR1 SQVTM and CDR2 ANQGSEA. Trimming cost V 6 bases and J 4 bases, with 10 bases left between them. This CDR3 comprises 12 residues. This chain's CDR3 is CSVPFPYNEQFF. CDR3 coding DNA: TGCAGCGTCCCATTCCCTTACAATGAGCAGTTCTTC.

The table lists this clonotype with many counts. The chain employs TRBV28 and TRBJ2-3; maybe TRBD1 (5 bases). The CDR3 has 15 residues. The V end lost 4 bases, the J end lost 2 bases, and 13 bases lay between the germline ends. Per germline, CDR1 MDHEN and CDR2 SYDVKM. CDR3 amino acids: CASSWGRGSTDTQYF. The CDR3 DNA reads TGTGCCAGCAGTTGGGGAAGGGGTTCCACAGATACGCAGTATTTT.

This clonotype appeared many times. This chain connects TRBV20-1 to TRBJ2-5; no firm D call. Germline assignment: CDR1 DFQATT and CDR2 SNEGSKA (reference sequence). This CDR3 comprises 13 residues. The germline V and J ends were trimmed by 6 bases and 5 bases, with 16 bases remaining between them. CDR3: CSASLLDGETQYF. CDR3 sequence (DNA): TGCAGTGCCTCCCTCCTCGATGGGGAGACCCAGTACTTC.

The V and J genes are TRBV10-3 and TRBJ2-1; D gene ambiguous. The CDR3 contains 13 residues. Deletions cut 7 bases from V and 6 bases from J, with 13 bases between. Looked up from germline, CDR1 is ENHRY and CDR2 is SYGVKD. CDR3 DNA: TGTGCCATCAACGGCGTACCCTCCAATGAGCAGTTCTTC. This translates into CAINGVPSNEQFF.

This clonotype has a count of ten or more. The chain joins TRBV7-9 to TRBJ1-6; weak D call: TRBD1 (6 bases). V was shortened by 5 bases and J by 13 bases, with 12 bases between the two germline ends. This CDR3 is 12 amino acids long. Germline values: CDR1 SEHNR, CDR2 FQNEAQ (reference sequence). The CDR3 loop is CASSAGVSPLHF. The CDR3 nucleotides read TGTGCCAGCAGCGCAGGGGTTTCGCCCCTCCACTTT.

There are a few counts of this clonotype. The gene calls are TRBV7-2 and TRBJ2-5; the D gene is possibly TRBD1 (6 bases). V lost 2 bases and J 5 bases, leaving 15 bases between the germline ends. The CDR3 is 15 residues long. Germline loops: CDR1 SGHTA, CDR2 FQGNSA. The CDR3 region is CASSLSAGARETQYF. CDR3 coding DNA: TGTGCCAGCAGCTTAAGTGCAGGGGCGAGGGAGACCCAGTACTTC. Looking up the rest from reference TRBV7-2 and TRBJ2-5 gives the full variable domain: GAGVSQSPSNKVTEKGKDVELRCDPISGHTALYWYRQSLGQGLEFLIYFQGNSAPDKSGLPSDRFSAERTGGSVSTLTIQRTQQEDSAVYLCASSLSAGARETQYFGPGTRLLVL.

The rearrangement uses TRBV28 and TRBJ2-5; D possibly corresponds to TRBD1 (6 bases). Germline V lookup: CDR1 MDHEN, CDR2 SYDVKM. The CDR3 is 12 amino acids. Trimming removed 3 bases at V and 4 bases at J, with 6 bases between. CDR3 residues: CASSFRGETQYF. In nucleotides, the CDR3 is TGTGCCAGCAGTTTCAGGGGAGAGACCCAGTACTTC.

This clonotype was counted ten times or more. The chain combines TRBV15 with TRBJ2-1; no clear D. This CDR3 has 14 residues. Between the trimmed V and J ends, which lost 4 bases and 6 bases, there was a span of 13 bases. Germline values: CDR1 LNHNV, CDR2 YYDKDF (reference sequence). Written as DNA, the CDR3 is TGTGCCACCAGCAAAGCCGACCTTATCAATGAGCAGTTCTTC. It yields the protein CATSKADLINEQFF.

The chain links TRBV10-3 to TRBJ2-7; D is unclear. Trimming cost V 0 bases and J 3 bases, with 6 bases left between them. The germline V gene encodes CDR1 ENHRY and CDR2 SYGVKD. This CDR3 has 13 residues. The CDR3 here is CAISESWNYEQYF. In DNA form, the CDR3 reads TGTGCCATCAGTGAGTCGTGGAACTACGAGCAGTACTTC.

This clonotype showed up many times. This chain connects TRBV11-2 to TRBJ2-3; D uncertain. Trimming left V 5 bases short and J 5 bases short, with 11 bases between. The CDR3 has 13 amino acids. CDR1 SGHAT and CDR2 FQNNGV come from the germline V gene. In nucleotides, the CDR3 is TGTGCCAGCAGCCCCCGTAACGGAGATACGCAGTATTTT. This encodes CASSPRNGDTQYF. Drawing the rest from reference TRBV11-2 and TRBJ2-3, the complete variable domain is EAGVAQSPRYKIIEKRQSVAFWCNPISGHATLYWYQQILGQGPKLLIQFQNNGVVDDSQLPKDRFSAERLKGVDSTLKIQPAKLEDSAVYLCASSPRNGDTQYFGPGTRLTVL.

A few counts support this clonotype. At one boundary the junction diverges from the germline segment, which might be a read error. The CDR3 DNA reads as TGTGCCAGCAGTCCCCTGCATTTT. Amino acids: CASSPLHF. The genes are TRBV27 and TRBJ1-5, with D unresolved. Germline V gives CDR1 MNHEY, CDR2 SMNVEV (reference sequence). The CDR3 totals 8 residues.

This clonotype was detected ten times or more. This chain joins TRBV30 and TRBJ1-2; D unresolved. V lost 6 bases, J lost 10 bases, and 9 bases lay in between. The V gene's germline CDR1 is GTSNPN and CDR2 SVGIG (reference sequence). This CDR3 is 9 amino acids long. Here the CDR3 reads CACGNYYTF. The CDR3 DNA is TGTGCCTGTGGGAACTACTACACCTTC.

The sample holds many counts of this clonotype. The rearrangement uses TRBV11-1 and TRBJ2-2, with D maybe TRBD1 (6 bases). CDR3 size: 15 residues. Germline values: CDR1 SGHAT, CDR2 FQDESV (reference sequence). Trimming stripped 2 bases from V and 4 bases from J, with 11 bases between. The CDR3 DNA is TGTGCCAGCAGCTTATTACAGGGCGGCACCGGGGAGCTGTTTTTT. This codes for CASSLLQGGTGELFF.

Ten or more counts support this clonotype. This chain joins TRBV2 and TRBJ2-3; D is uncertain. This CDR3 has 10 amino acids. With 7 bases removed from V and 8 bases from J, the gap between germline ends came to 7 bases. Per the germline V gene, CDR1 is SNHLY and CDR2 is FYNNEI. CDR3 loop: CASKALTQYF. The CDR3 bases are TGTGCCAGCAAGGCCCTTACGCAGTATTTT.

In its sample, this clonotype was seen many times. The chain has TRBV28 and TRBJ2-1; possibly TRBD1 for D (7 bases). This CDR3 comprises 14 residues. Trimming shortened V by 7 bases and J by 1 base, and 11 bases separated the two germline ends. Germline CDR1 and CDR2: MDHEN and SYDVKM. CDR3 DNA: TGTGCCAGCAAACCAGGGGGGTCCTACAATGAGCAGTTCTTC. Residues: CASKPGGSYNEQFF.

The chain links TRBV10-2 to TRBJ1-1, with D perhaps matching TRBD1 (5 bases). This CDR3 has 13 residues. The V and J ends lost 3 bases and 4 bases respectively, with 9 bases between them. Germline V gives CDR1 WSHSY, CDR2 SAAADI. The CDR3 loop reads CASSDWGVTEAFF. CDR3 nucleotides: TGCGCCAGCAGTGATTGGGGGGTCACTGAAGCTTTCTTT.

In its sample, this clonotype was seen many times. The gene calls are TRBV15 and TRBJ1-6; D unclear. Trimming took off 4 bases at V and 8 bases at J, with 6 bases between the two ends. Germline-derived CDR1 and CDR2 are LNHNV and YYDKDF (reference sequence). The CDR3 has 12 amino acids. The chain's CDR3 is CATSTPDSPLHF. Written as DNA, the CDR3 is TGTGCCACCAGCACCCCGGATTCACCCCTCCACTTT.

J is TRBJ1-1 and V is TRBV7-9; D may be TRBD1 (5 bases). Per the germline V gene, CDR1 is SEHNR and CDR2 is FQNEAQ (reference sequence). Between the trimmed V and J ends, which lost 1 base and 0 bases, there was a span of 9 bases. This CDR3 has 15 amino acids. For the CDR3, the DNA is TGTGCCAGCAGCTTAGGGACACGGATGAACACTGAAGCTTTCTTT. As protein: CASSLGTRMNTEAFF.

As regards this clonotype: Being one base from a much bigger clone, this may be a read error. V usage is TRBV4-1 and J usage is TRBJ2-1; 15 nucleotides match TRBD2. The V gene's germline CDR1 is MGHRA and CDR2 YSYEKL. The CDR3 extends over 15 amino acids. The V gene end was trimmed by 3 bases and the J gene end by 11 bases; junction bases not matched to a gene: 5. In DNA form, the CDR3 reads TGCGCCAGCAGCCATGGACTAGCGGGGGGGCCTAAGCAGTTCTTC. It codes for CASSHGLAGGPKQFF.

Many counts were recorded for this clonotype. This chain links TRBV5-4 with TRBJ1-3; no clear D gene. Trimming took 4 bases from V and 2 from J, leaving 13 bases between them. The CDR3 spans 15 residues. Germline V gives CDR1 SGHNT, CDR2 YYREEE (reference sequence). The DNA of the CDR3 is TGTGCCAGCAGCAAAGACCCAGGTCCTGGAAACACCATATATTTT. Its translation is CASSKDPGPGNTIYF.

CDR3 amino acids: CASSLPGDHQPQHF. The CDR3, as DNA: TGTGCCAGCAGCCTCCCCGGGGACCATCAGCCCCAGCATTTT. V usage is TRBV6-2 or TRBV6-3 and J usage is TRBJ1-5; a possible D gene is TRBD1 (5 bases). Trimming left V 6 bases short and J 5 bases short, with 14 bases between. Germline V gene sequence: CDR1 MNHEY, CDR2 SVGEGT. The CDR3 runs 14 residues.